This TCR beta chain was recovered during a study of T cell responses to AZD1222 COVID-19 vaccine. Looking at the study overall: Some second doses came at about 4 weeks and others at about 12 weeks; these were pooled.

CDR1 is SGHTA and CDR2 is FQGNSA in the germline V gene. The V end was cut by 4 bases, the J end by 7 bases, with 14 bases between. CDR3 length equals 14 residues. TCRdb's table, derived via immunoSEQ multiplex PCR, lists solely in-frame clones and lacks some. This sample has 150,000 to 200,000 clones; 85% to 95% occur once, and the top ten carry under 2.5%. Details on this clone: Its antigen is not known.

Overall study findings and caveats: CD4 TCRs associated with vaccination spanned spike, dominating at 160-218 and 743-854.

The rearrangement uses TRBV7-2 and TRBJ1-5, with D uncertain. The TCR sequence derives from an adult in good health. The source material was peripheral blood, sampled on day 0 of AZD1222 vaccination. The CDR3 nucleotides read TGTGCCAGCAGCTCAAGCGGGGATTGGCAGCCCCAGCATTTT. Protein product: CASSSSGDWQPQHF.